Following are 9 T cell receptor beta chains from one sample sequenced in a study of blood T cell repertoires in COVID-19. Sequenced by immunoSEQ multiplex PCR; TCRdb stores in-frame clones only, minus some. The repertoire has 320,000 or so clones, around 85% of them found once; the top ten carry under 2%. Sequencing was done on a sample of PBMCs or T cells enriched from blood (not recorded which). These receptors were collected from a woman younger than 45 who had been exposed to COVID-19.

V gene TRBV6-2 or TRBV6-3 combines with J gene TRBJ2-7, with D unclear. V was trimmed by 2 bases and J by 3 bases, leaving 2 bases between them. CDR1 and CDR2 (germline): MNHEY, SVGEGT. This CDR3 has 11 residues. The chain's CDR3 is CASSYLYEQYF. For the CDR3, the DNA is TGTGCCAGCAGTTACCTCTACGAGCAGTACTTC.

This chain joins TRBV24-1 and TRBJ2-2; 7 positions match TRBD1. Unmatched junction bases numbered 8, after V lost 10 bases and J lost 7 bases. CDR3 length: 13 amino acids. Germline V gene lookup returns CDR1 KGHDR and CDR2 SFDVKD. CDR3 in DNA: TGTGCCACAAAGGACAGACAGGGCGGGGAGCTGTTTTTT. Its translation: CATKDRQGGELFF.

This sequence joins TRBV11-2 and TRBJ2-7; 8 bases map to TRBD1. There are 15 residues in the CDR3. With V trimmed by 4 bases and J by 3 bases, 8 bases remained unmatched. Germline CDR1 is SGHAT and CDR2 is FQNNGV. The CDR3 protein is CASSWPDRVYYEQYF. The CDR3 coding sequence is TGTGCCAGCAGCTGGCCGGACAGGGTTTACTACGAGCAGTACTTC.

The chain has TRBV28 and TRBJ2-7; D is possibly TRBD2 (5 bases). Trimming left V 4 bases short and J 6 bases short, with 16 bases between. Germline CDR1 reads MDHEN; CDR2 reads SYDVKM. There are 14 residues in the CDR3. CDR3 bases: TGTGCCAGCAGTTCCCCCCCTGGGAGTTTCGAGCAGTACTTC. It specifies CASSSPPGSFEQYF.

The chain has TRBV9 and TRBJ2-3, with 7 bases fitting TRBD1. Germline CDR1 and CDR2: SGDLS and YYNGEE. Losses at the gene ends were 4 bases for V and 0 bases for J; bases not matched to a gene: 5. The CDR3 extends over 15 amino acids. As DNA, the CDR3 is TGTGCCAGCAGCCCGACAGGGTTCAGCACAGATACGCAGTATTTT. It encodes CASSPTGFSTDTQYF.

The CDR3 protein is CASSYSWSGNTEAFF. DNA for the CDR3: TGTGCCAGCAGTTACTCGTGGTCGGGGAACACTGAAGCTTTCTTT. V is TRBV6-5 and J is TRBJ1-1; no definite D call. The germline gives CDR1 MNHEY, CDR2 SVGAGI. The germline V and J ends were trimmed by 0 bases and 1 base, with 9 bases remaining between them. This CDR3 contains 15 residues.

This clone has only one observation. The chain employs TRBV30 and TRBJ2-2; TRBD2 matches at 11 bases. After removal of 6 bases from V and 12 bases from J, the junction contained 12 bases not matched to a gene. Germline loops: CDR1 GTSNPN, CDR2 SVGIG (reference sequence). CDR3 size: 14 residues. The CDR3 here is CACPTSGGPWQLFF. DNA for the CDR3: TGTGCCTGTCCTACTAGCGGGGGCCCTTGGCAGCTGTTTTTT.

V usage is TRBV19 and J usage is TRBJ2-3, with D perhaps TRBD2 (5 bases). The CDR3 is made up of 13 amino acids. The germline V gene has CDR1 LNHDA and CDR2 SQIVND (reference sequence). V lost 8 bases and J lost 2, with 11 bases in between. The CDR3 DNA reads TGTGCCAGTGCGGGTTACTTCACAGATACGCAGTATTTT. Protein: CASAGYFTDTQYF.

J is TRBJ1-2 and V is TRBV2; 9 nucleotides agree with TRBD1. The CDR3 spans 14 residues. Looked up from germline, CDR1 is SNHLY and CDR2 is FYNNEI. The V segment lost 3 bases and the J segment 2 bases; nucleotides outside the gene matches: 1. In DNA form, the CDR3 reads TGTGCCAGCAGTGACGGACAGGGGAACTATGGCTACACCTTC. Translated: CASSDGQGNYGYTF. Combining the CDR3 with reference TRBV2 and TRBJ1-2 gives the whole variable domain EPEVTQTPSHQVTQMGQEVILRCVPISNHLYFYWYRQILGQKVEFLVSFYNNEISEKSEIFDDQFSVERPDGSNFTLKIRSTKLEDSAMYFCASSDGQGNYGYTFGSGTRLTVV.